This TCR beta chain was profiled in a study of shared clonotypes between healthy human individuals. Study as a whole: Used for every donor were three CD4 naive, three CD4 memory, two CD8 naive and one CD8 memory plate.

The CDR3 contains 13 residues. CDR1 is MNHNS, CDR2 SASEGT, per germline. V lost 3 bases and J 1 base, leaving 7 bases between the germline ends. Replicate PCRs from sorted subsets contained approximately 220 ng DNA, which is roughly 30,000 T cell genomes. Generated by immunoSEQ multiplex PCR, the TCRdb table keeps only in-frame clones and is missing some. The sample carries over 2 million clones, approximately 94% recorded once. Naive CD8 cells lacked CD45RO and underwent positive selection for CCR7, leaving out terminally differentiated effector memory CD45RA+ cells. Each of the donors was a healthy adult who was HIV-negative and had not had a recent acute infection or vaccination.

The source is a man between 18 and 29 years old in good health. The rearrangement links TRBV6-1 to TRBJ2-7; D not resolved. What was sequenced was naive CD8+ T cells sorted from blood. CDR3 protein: CASSDYMSYEQYF. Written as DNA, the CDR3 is TGTGCCAGCAGTGACTACATGTCCTACGAGCAGTACTTC.